This T cell receptor beta chain was identified during a study of blood T cell repertoires in COVID-19 (dated by TCRdb to the early 2020s). About the full investigation: Samples covering the acute and convalescent phases of COVID-19 were provided by collaborators in the United States, Italy and Spain. Subjects who had been exposed to COVID-19, were actively infected with it, or had recovered from it provided the deeply sampled blood TCRbeta repertoires that made up the dataset. A freely available public database, intended as a resource for researchers studying the immune response to SARS-CoV-2, is where the repertoires were released. Samples came from the ongoing ImmuneRACE study (first 160 participants) plus 1,254 subjects from 6 global collaborators. HLA class I and class II types, where available, came from metadata supplied by the sample provider rather than from assay-based typing. The sample metadata nearly always contained a de-identified subject ID, COVID-19 status, age in years and sex. The prospective study material was composed of cDNA or gDNA derived from T cells, B-cell-depleted T cells, or PBMCs. Overall results and qualifications from the work: How much clinical and demographic metadata was included differed by source and by participant, and the metadata was provided uncurated.

V is cut back by 5 bases and J by 0 bases, with 10 bases in the junction unmatched. Measured from the cysteine to the phenylalanine, the CDR3 is 16 residues long. Only the CDR3 region is kept as DNA, spanning 48 bases read in frame from base 1. CDR1 and CDR2 (SGHVS, FQNEAQ) derive from the germline V gene. TCRbeta CDR3 regions were amplified from genomic DNA by means of the immunoSEQ Assay, a bias-controlled multiplex PCR. The study's own analysis went as follows. Within the assay, amplification of reference gene primers was used to estimate how many nucleated cells each sample contained. To quantify the absolute abundance of each unique TCRbeta CDR3 rearrangement, sequence reads were collapsed and filtered. For each sample, productive Simpson clonality was calculated by taking the square root of Simpson's diversity index across productive rearrangements. TCRdb obtained this table from immuneACCESS and retained in-frame rearrangements with V and J assigned. These tables miss some clones; where compared with another copy, unresolved V genes account for less than half of the shortfall, and the remainder is unexplained. V and J calls and clone size follow that table, whereas D and trimming were derived from the DNA. The sample data list about 290,000 clones, and approximately 86% of these were observed just once. Approximately 4.1% of the sample goes to the ten largest clones.

This clone appeared a single time. Its antigen is currently not known. Per-nucleotide qualities are absent, and no much larger clonotype sits a single base away. The collaborating institutions used their own protocols to collect whole blood in K2EDTA tubes. For TCRbeta analysis, collaborators shipped samples as frozen whole blood, isolated PBMCs, or DNA extracted from either of those sample types. The clonotype comes from a woman aged 45-59 years with active or convalescent COVID-19. The sequenced material came from peripheral blood. The chain links TRBV7-8 with TRBJ2-7, with TRBD1 identical over 7 junction bases. The DNA is TGTGCCAGCAGCACCTTGGGACAGCAACTCTCCTACGAGCAGTACTTC. This encodes CASSTLGQQLSYEQYF. Where the CDR3 stops, the reference TRBV7-8 and TRBJ2-7 genes take over; the full variable domain is GAGVSQSPRYKVAKRGQDVALRCDPISGHVSLFWYQQALGQGPEFLTYFQNEAQLDKSGLPSDRFFAERPEGSVSTLKIQRTQQEDSAVYLCASSTLGQQLSYEQYFGPGTRLTVT.